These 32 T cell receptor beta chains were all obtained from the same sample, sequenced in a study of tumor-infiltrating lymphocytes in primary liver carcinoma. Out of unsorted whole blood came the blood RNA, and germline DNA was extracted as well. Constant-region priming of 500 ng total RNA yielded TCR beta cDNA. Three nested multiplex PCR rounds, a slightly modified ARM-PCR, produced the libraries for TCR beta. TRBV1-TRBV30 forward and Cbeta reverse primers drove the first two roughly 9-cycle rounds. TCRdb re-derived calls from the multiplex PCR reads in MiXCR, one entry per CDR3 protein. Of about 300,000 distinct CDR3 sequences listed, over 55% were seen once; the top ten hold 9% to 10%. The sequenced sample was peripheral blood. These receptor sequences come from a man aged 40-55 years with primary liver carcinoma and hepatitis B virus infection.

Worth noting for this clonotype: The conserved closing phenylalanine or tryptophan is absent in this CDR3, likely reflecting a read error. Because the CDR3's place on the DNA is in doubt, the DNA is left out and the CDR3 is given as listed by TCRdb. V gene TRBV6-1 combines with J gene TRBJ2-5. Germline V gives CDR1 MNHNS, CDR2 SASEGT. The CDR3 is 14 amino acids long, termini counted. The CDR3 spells CASIGLPHQETQHL.

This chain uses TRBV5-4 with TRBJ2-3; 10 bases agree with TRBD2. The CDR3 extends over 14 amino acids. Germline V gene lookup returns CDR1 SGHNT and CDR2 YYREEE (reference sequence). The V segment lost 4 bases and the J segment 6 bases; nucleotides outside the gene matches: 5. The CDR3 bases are TGTGCCAGCAGCCGGGAGCGGGAGGGTGATACGCAGTATTTT. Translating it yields CASSREREGDTQYF.

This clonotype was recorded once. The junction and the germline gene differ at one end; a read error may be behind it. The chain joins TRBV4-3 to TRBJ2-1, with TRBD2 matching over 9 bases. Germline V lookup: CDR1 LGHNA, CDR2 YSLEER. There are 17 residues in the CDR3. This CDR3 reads CASSQGVAGVPYNEKFF. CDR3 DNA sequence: TGCGCCAGCAGCCAAGGGGTAGCGGGAGTCCCCTACAATGAGAAGTTCTTC.

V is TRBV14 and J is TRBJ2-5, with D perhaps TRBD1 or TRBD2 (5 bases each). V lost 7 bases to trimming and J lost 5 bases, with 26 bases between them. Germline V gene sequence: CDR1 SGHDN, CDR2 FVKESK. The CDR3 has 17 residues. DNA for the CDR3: TGTGCCAGCACGCAAGCCGGGACCTCGAACCCGCATGAGACCCAGTACTTC. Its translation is CASTQAGTSNPHETQYF.

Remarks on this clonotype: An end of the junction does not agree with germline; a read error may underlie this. CDR3 residues: CAGSAGYELYF. The DNA for the CDR3 is TGTGCCGGGTCAGCGGGCTACGAGCTGTACTTC. This chain uses TRBV6-2 or TRBV6-3 with TRBJ2-7; weak D call: TRBD2 (6 bases). The CDR3 extends over 11 amino acids. Germline lookup yields CDR1 MNHEY and CDR2 SVGEGT.

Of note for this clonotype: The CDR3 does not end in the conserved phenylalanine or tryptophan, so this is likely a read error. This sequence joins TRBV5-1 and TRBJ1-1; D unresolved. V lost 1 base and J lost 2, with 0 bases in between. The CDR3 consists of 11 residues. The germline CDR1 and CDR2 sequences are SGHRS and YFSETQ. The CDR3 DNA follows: TGCGCCAGCAGCTTGAACACTGAAGCTTTCTCT. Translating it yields CASSLNTEAFS.

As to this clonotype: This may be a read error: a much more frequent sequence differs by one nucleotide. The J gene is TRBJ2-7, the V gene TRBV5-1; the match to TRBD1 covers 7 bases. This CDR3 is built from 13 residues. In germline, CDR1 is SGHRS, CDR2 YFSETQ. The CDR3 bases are TGCACCAGCAGCTTGCCAGGGGGTTACGAGCAGTACTTC. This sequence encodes CTSSLPGGYEQYF. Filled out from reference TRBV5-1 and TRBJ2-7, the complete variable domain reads KAGVTQTPRYLIKTRGQQVTLSCSPISGHRSVSWYQQTPGQGLQFLFEYFSETQRNKGNFPGRFSGRQFSNSRSEMNVSTLELGDSALYLCTSSLPGGYEQYFGPGTRLTVT.

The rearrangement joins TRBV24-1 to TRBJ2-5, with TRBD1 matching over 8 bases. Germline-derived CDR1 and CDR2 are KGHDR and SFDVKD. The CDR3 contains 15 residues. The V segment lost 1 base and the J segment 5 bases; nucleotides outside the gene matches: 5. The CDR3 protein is CATSDFRTGRETQYF. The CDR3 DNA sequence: TGTGCCACCAGTGATTTCCGGACAGGGCGGGAGACCCAGTACTTC.

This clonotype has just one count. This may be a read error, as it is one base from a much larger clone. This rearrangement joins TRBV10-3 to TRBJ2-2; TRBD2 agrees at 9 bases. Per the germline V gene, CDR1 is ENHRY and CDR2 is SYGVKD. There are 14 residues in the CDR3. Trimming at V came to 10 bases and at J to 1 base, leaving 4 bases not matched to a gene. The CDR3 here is CATRTSVNTGELFF. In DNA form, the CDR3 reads TGTGCCACCAGGACTAGCGTGAACACCGGGGAGCTGTTTTTT.

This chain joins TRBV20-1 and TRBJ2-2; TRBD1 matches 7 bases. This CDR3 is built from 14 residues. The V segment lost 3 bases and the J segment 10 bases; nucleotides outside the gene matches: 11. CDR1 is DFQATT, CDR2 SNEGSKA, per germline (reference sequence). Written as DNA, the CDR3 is TGCAGTGCTAGTGCTGACAGGGTCGGCGAGGAGCTGTTTTTT. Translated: CSASADRVGEELFF.

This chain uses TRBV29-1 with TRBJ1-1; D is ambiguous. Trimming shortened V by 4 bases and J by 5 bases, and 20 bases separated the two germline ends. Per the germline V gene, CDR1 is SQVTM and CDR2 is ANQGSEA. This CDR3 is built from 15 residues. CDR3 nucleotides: TGCAGCGTTGGAGCGGGGTGGGGTAAGAATACTGAAGCTTTCTTT. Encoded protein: CSVGAGWGKNTEAFF.

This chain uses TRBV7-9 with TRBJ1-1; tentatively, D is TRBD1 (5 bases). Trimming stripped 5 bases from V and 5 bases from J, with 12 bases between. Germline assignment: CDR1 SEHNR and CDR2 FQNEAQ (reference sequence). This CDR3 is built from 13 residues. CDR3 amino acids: CASSMGTVTEAFF. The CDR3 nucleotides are TGTGCCAGCAGCATGGGGACTGTGACTGAAGCTTTCTTT.

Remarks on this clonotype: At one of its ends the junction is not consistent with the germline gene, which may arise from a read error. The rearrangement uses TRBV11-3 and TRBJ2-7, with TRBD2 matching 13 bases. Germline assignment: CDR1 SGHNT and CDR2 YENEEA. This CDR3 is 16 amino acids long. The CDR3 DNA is TGTGCCAGTAGCTTAGGGGGACTAGCGGGAACGAACGAGCAGTACTTC. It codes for CASSLGGLAGTNEQYF.

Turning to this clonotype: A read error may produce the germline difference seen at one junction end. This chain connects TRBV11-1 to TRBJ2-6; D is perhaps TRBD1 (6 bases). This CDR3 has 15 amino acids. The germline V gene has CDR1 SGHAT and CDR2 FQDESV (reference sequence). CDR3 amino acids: CVSSFDRIGADVLTF. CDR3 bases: TGTGTCAGCAGCTTTGACAGGATCGGGGCCGACGTCCTGACTTTC.

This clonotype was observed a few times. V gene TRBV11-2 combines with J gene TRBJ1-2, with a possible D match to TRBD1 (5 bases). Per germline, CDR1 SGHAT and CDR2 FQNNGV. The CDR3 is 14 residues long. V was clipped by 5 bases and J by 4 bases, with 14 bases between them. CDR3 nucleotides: TGTGCCAGCAGCCCCCGCCAGGGCGGCTATGGCTACACCTTC. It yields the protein CASSPRQGGYGYTF.

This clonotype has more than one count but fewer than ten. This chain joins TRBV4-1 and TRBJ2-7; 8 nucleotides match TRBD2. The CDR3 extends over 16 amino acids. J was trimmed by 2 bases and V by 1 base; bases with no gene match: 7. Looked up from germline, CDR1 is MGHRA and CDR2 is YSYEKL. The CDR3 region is CASSQVSGRATYEQYF. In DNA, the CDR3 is TGCGCCAGCAGCCAAGTAAGCGGGAGAGCGACCTACGAGCAGTACTTC.

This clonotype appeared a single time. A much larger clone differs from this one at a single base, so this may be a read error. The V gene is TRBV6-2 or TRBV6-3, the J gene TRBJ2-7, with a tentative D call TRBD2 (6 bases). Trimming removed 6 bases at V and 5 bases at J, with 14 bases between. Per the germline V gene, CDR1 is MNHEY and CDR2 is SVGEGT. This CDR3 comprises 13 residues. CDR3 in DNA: TGTGCCAGCAGACTGGGACTGGGTAACGAGCAGTACTTC. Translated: CASRLGLGNEQYF.

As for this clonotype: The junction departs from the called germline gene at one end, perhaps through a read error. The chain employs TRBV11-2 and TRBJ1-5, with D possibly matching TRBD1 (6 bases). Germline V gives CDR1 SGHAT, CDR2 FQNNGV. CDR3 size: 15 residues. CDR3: CTSSPDSDTNQPQHF. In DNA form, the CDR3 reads TGTACCAGCAGCCCGGACAGTGACACCAATCAGCCCCAGCATTTT.

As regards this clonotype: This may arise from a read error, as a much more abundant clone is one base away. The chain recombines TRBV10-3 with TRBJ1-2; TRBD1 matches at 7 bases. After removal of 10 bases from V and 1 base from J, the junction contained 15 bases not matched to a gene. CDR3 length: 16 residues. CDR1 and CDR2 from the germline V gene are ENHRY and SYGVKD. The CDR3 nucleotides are TGTGCCACCAAAAAGACAGGGCCGGGGGTTAACTATGGCTACACCTTC. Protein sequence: CATKKTGPGVNYGYTF.

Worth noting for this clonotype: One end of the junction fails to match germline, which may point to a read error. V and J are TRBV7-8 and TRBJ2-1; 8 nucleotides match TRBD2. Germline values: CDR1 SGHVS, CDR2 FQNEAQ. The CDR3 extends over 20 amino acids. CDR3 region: CASSPPWLIAGFPFYNERFF. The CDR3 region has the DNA TGTGCCAGCAGCCCCCCATGGCTCATAGCGGGATTTCCTTTTTACAATGAGCGGTTCTTC.

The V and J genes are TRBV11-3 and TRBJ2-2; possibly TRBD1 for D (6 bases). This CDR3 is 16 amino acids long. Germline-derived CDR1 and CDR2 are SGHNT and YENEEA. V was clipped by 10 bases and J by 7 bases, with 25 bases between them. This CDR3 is CAISPAGDPFIGELFF. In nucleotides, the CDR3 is TGTGCCATCAGTCCCGCAGGGGATCCGTTCATCGGGGAGCTGTTTTTT.

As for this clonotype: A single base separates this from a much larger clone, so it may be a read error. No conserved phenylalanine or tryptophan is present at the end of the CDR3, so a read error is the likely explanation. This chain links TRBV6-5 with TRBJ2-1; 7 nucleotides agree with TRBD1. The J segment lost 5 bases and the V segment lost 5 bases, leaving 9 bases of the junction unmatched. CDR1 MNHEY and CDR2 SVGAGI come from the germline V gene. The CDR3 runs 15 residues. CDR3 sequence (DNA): TGTGCCAGCAGTCCACAGGGGCCCACACACAATGAGCAGTTCATC. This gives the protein CASSPQGPTHNEQFI.

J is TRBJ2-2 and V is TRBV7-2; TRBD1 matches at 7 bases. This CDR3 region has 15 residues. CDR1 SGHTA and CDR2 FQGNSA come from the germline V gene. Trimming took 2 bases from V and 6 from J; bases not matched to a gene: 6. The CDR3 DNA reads TGTGCCAGCAGCTTATCAGGGGGAGCGGCCGGGGAGCTGTTTTTT. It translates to CASSLSGGAAGELFF.

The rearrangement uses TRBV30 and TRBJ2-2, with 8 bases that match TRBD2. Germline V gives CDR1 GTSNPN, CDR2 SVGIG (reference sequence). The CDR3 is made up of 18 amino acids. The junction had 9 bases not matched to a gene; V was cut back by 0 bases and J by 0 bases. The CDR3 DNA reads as TGTGCCTGGAGTGTACGGGCTAGCGGGTTAGCGAACACCGGGGAGCTGTTTTTT. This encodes CAWSVRASGLANTGELFF.

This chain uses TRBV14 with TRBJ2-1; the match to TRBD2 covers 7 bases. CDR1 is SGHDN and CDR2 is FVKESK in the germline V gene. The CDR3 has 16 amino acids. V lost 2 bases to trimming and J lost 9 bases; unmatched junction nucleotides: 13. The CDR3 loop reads CASSQNDRDYHIEQFF. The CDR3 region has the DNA TGTGCCAGCAGCCAAAACGACCGGGACTACCACATTGAGCAGTTCTTC.

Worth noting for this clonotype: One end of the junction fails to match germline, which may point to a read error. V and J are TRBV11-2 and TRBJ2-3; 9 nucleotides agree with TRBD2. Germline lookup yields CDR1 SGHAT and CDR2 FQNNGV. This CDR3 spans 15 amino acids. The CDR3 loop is CVSSLGAGGEYTQYF. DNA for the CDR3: TGTGTCAGCAGCTTAGGAGCGGGAGGAGAATATACGCAGTATTTT.

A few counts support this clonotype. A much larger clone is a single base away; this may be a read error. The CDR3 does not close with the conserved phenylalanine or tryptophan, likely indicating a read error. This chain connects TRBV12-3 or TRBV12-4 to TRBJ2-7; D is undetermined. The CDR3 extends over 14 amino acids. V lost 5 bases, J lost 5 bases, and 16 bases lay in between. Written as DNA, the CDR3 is TGTGCCAGCAGTGCCGGGCTCCCCGGGCACGAGCAGTACTCC. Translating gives CASSAGLPGHEQYS.

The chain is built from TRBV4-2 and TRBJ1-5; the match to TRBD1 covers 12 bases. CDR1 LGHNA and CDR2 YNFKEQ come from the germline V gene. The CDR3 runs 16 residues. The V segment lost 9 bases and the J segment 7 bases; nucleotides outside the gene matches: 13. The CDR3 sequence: CASSMGGTGGGQPQHF. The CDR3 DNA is TGTGCCAGTTCGATGGGCGGGACAGGGGGCGGACAGCCCCAGCATTTT.

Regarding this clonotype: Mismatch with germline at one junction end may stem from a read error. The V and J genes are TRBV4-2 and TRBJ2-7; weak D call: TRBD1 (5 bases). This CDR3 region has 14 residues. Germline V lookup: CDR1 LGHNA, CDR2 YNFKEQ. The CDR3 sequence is CAISQEVGRNEQYF. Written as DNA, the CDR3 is TGTGCCATCAGCCAAGAGGTGGGGCGGAATGAGCAGTACTTC.

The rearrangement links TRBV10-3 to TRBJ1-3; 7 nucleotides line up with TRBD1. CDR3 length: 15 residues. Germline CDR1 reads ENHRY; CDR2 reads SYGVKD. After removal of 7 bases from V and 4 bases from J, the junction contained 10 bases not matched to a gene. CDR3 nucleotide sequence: TGTGCCATCAAACCGGGACAGAGGTCGGGAAACACCATATATTTT. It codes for CAIKPGQRSGNTIYF.

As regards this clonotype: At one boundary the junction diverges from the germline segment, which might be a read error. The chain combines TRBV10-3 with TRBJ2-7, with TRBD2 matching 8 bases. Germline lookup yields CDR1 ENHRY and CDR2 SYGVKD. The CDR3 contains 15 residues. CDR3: CTISYGTSDSYEQYF. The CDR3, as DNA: TGTACCATCAGCTACGGGACTAGTGACTCCTACGAGCAGTACTTC.

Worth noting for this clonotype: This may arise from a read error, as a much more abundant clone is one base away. CDR3 amino acids: CAGSLLAGNEQYF. CDR3 bases: TGTGCCGGCAGTTTACTAGCGGGCAACGAGCAGTACTTC. The chain recombines TRBV6-6 with TRBJ2-7; 9 bases fit TRBD2. This CDR3 has 13 residues. Germline lookup yields CDR1 MNHNY and CDR2 SVGAGI (reference sequence).